The present TCR beta chain was sequenced within a study of regulatory T cells in long-lasting Graves disease. Across the study: Antithyroid drug exposure in newly diagnosed Graves' patients had lasted under 3 months.

Relying on iRepertoire HTBI primers and Arm-PCR of CDR3 regions, the team built TCR beta libraries. Via MiXCR, TCRdb re-called the multiplex PCR reads, giving one row per CDR3 protein. The profile shows 350,000 to 500,000 distinct CDR3 sequences, roughly 17% of them singletons. Notes on the study in general: The study found persistent patients shared more public clonotypes (roughly 2,600) than new patients (over 900). Favored gene segments in persistent disease were TRBV28, TRBJ1-2 and TRBJ2-5.

This clonotype was detected a few times. What it binds is not known. The time point was: newly diagnosed GD, antithyroid drugs for less than 3 months. Extracted RNA from PBMCs served as the source of the TCR library. Germline values: CDR1 GTSNPN, CDR2 SVGIG (reference sequence). J was trimmed by 6 bases and V by 1 base; bases with no gene match: 7. CDR3 length equals 15 residues. The sample was also reused in another study, on T cells in Graves' hyperthyroidism and ophthalmopathy. This second study notes: Uncontrolled infection, other autoimmune disease, pregnancy or lactation barred patients from enrollment.

This material consisted of peripheral blood mononuclear cells (PBMCs), taken at new diagnosis, from a patient treated with antithyroid drugs. V gene TRBV30 combines with J gene TRBJ1-4; 8 nucleotides line up with TRBD1. The clonotype was recovered from a woman in her twenties or thirties with Graves disease. CDR3 nucleotides: TGTGCCTGGAGTGATTCTCAGGGGGCGTATGAAAAACTGTTTTTT. It codes for CAWSDSQGAYEKLFF.